These 30 T cell receptor beta chains originate from one sample sequenced in a study of T-cell memory formation after mild COVID-19. MiXCR, applied by TCRdb to the 5' RACE reads, yields one record per CDR3 protein. The sample shows about 560,000 distinct CDR3 sequences, approximately 15% of them seen only once. Sequenced sample: PBMCs or a T cell subset sorted from them (not recorded which). The origin of the receptors is an adult woman who had mild COVID-19 (a few samples of this study predate the infection). Cell type and time point are not known.

The table lists this clonotype with a few counts. The V gene is TRBV9, the J gene TRBJ2-6; 14 positions match TRBD2. The CDR3 loop spans 19 amino acids. With V trimmed by 3 bases and J by 1 base, 6 bases remained unmatched. Germline V gives CDR1 SGDLS, CDR2 YYNGEE. CDR3 region: CASSARGTSGRSGANVLTF. CDR3 coding DNA: TGTGCCAGCAGCGCTCGGGGGACTAGCGGGAGATCTGGGGCCAACGTCCTGACTTTC.

The chain has TRBV4-1 and TRBJ2-1; D is unclear. V was pared by 1 base and J by 5 bases, with 9 bases between. Germline loops: CDR1 MGHRA, CDR2 YSYEKL. The CDR3 totals 14 residues. The CDR3 nucleotides are TGCGCCAGCAGCCAAGGCGGACCCAACAATGAGCAGTTCTTC. This gives the protein CASSQGGPNNEQFF.

This clonotype has just a few counts. J is TRBJ2-1 and V is TRBV29-1; 11 bases align to TRBD2. V was clipped by 3 bases and J by 0 bases; unmatched bases: 16. The germline V gene encodes CDR1 SQVTM and CDR2 ANQGSEA. There are 20 residues in the CDR3. The CDR3 loop reads CSVEGPLWTSGSSSYNEQFF. DNA for the CDR3: TGCAGCGTTGAGGGCCCATTGTGGACTAGCGGGTCGAGCTCCTACAATGAGCAGTTCTTC.

This clonotype was detected only a few times. V is TRBV30 and J is TRBJ1-1; 9 bases fit TRBD1. The CDR3 has 14 residues. Losses at the gene ends were 0 bases for V and 7 bases for J; bases not matched to a gene: 6. Germline CDR1 is GTSNPN and CDR2 is SVGIG (reference sequence). The CDR3 region has the DNA TGTGCCTGGAGTGTATACAGGGGGCGGAGTGAAGCTTTCTTT. It encodes CAWSVYRGRSEAFF.

The gene calls are TRBV18 and TRBJ1-1, with 8 bases fitting TRBD1. The germline V gene has CDR1 KGHSH and CDR2 LQKENI. After removal of 6 bases from V and 8 bases from J, the junction contained 11 bases not matched to a gene. CDR3 size: 14 residues. The CDR3 reads CASSGGQGVSEAFF. The DNA of the CDR3 is TGTGCCAGCTCGGGCGGACAGGGTGTTTCAGAAGCTTTCTTT.

This clonotype has a count of ten or more. The chain has TRBV7-9 and TRBJ2-3; possibly TRBD1 for D (6 bases). The germline gives CDR1 SEHNR, CDR2 FQNEAQ (reference sequence). The CDR3 spans 14 residues. Trimming removed 1 base from V and 7 bases from J, with 12 bases in between. The CDR3 reads CASSLDGGPNTQYF. The CDR3 coding sequence is TGTGCCAGCAGCTTAGATGGGGGCCCGAATACGCAGTATTTT.

This clonotype was seen a handful of times. The chain couples TRBV30 to TRBJ1-5; TRBD1 matches at 8 bases. Germline V gene sequence: CDR1 GTSNPN, CDR2 SVGIG (reference sequence). The CDR3 sequence is 15 residues long. V lost 3 bases to trimming and J lost 6 bases; unmatched junction nucleotides: 10. CDR3 loop: CAWSQGQGGSQPQHF. DNA of the CDR3: TGTGCCTGGAGCCAAGGACAGGGTGGGTCTCAGCCCCAGCATTTT. The full variable domain, completed using reference TRBV30 and TRBJ1-5, is SQTIHQWPATLVQPVGSPLSLECTVEGTSNPNLYWYRQAAGRGLQLLFYSVGIGQISSEVPQNLSASRPQDRQFILSSKKLLLSDSGFYLCAWSQGQGGSQPQHFGDGTRLSIL.

This clonotype was found a few times. V and J are TRBV20-1 and TRBJ1-2; D call uncertain. The germline CDR1 and CDR2 sequences are DFQATT and SNEGSKA (reference sequence). V lost 6 bases and J lost 3, with 14 bases in between. This CDR3 spans 13 amino acids. The CDR3 nucleotides read TGCAGTGCCACCCCCACGAGCGACTATGGCTACACCTTC. This encodes CSATPTSDYGYTF.

This clonotype has only a few counts. J is TRBJ2-2 and V is TRBV4-3; D gene unclear. Germline loops: CDR1 LGHNA, CDR2 YSLEER. The CDR3 consists of 18 residues. Trimming took 2 bases from V and 0 from J, leaving 16 bases between them. The CDR3 protein is CASSQPPRVAPNTGELFF. CDR3 bases: TGCGCCAGCAGCCAACCCCCCCGGGTAGCCCCGAACACCGGGGAGCTGTTTTTT.

This clonotype was counted a few times. V and J are TRBV10-3 and TRBJ2-7; 11 nucleotides match TRBD2. The trim removed 6 bases at V and 0 bases at J, leaving 4 bases unmatched. CDR3 size: 15 residues. The germline V gene encodes CDR1 ENHRY and CDR2 SYGVKD. The CDR3 DNA reads TGTGCCATCAGGGTAGCGGGGGGGAACTCCTACGAGCAGTACTTC. Translation gives CAIRVAGGNSYEQYF.

The sample holds many counts of this clonotype. The chain carries TRBV7-9 and TRBJ1-1, with D perhaps matching TRBD1 (5 bases). There are 14 residues in the CDR3. CDR1 is SEHNR and CDR2 is FQNEAQ in the germline V gene (reference sequence). Trimming left V 4 bases short and J 8 bases short, with 17 bases between. The CDR3 loop reads CASSWGGDSAEAFF. The CDR3 coding sequence is TGTGCCAGCAGCTGGGGGGGAGACAGCGCGGAAGCTTTCTTT.

This clonotype was detected a few times. The CDR3 coding sequence is TGCGCCAGCAGCCTCTCGGGTGGGCATCGAGACAATGAGCAGTTCTTC. Encoded protein: CASSLSGGHRDNEQFF. This chain connects TRBV4-1 to TRBJ2-1; D gene unclear. This CDR3 is 16 amino acids long. The V end was cut by 4 bases, the J end by 5 bases, with 18 bases between. The V gene's germline CDR1 is MGHRA and CDR2 YSYEKL.

The genes are TRBV5-1 and TRBJ1-1; TRBD1 agrees at 8 bases. Germline CDR1 is SGHRS and CDR2 is YFSETQ. The CDR3 consists of 14 residues. Losses at the gene ends were 0 bases for V and 6 bases for J; bases not matched to a gene: 4. CDR3 DNA sequence: TGCGCCAGCAGCTTGGGACAGGGGAGGTCTGAAGCTTTCTTT. It translates to CASSLGQGRSEAFF.

This clonotype was detected ten times or more. This chain connects TRBV29-1 to TRBJ1-3; possibly TRBD1 for D (6 bases). The CDR3 sequence is 14 residues long. Germline V gene data show CDR1 as SQVTM and CDR2 as ANQGSEA. V was trimmed by 4 bases and J by 0 bases, leaving 10 bases between them. The CDR3 is CSVGDRTSGNTIYF. The CDR3, as DNA: TGCAGCGTTGGCGACAGGACCTCTGGAAACACCATATATTTT. Variable domain in full (rest from reference TRBV29-1 and TRBJ1-3): SAVISQKPSRDICQRGTSLTIQCQVDSQVTMMFWYRQQPGQSLTLIATANQGSEATYESGFVIDKFPISRPNLTFSTLTVSNMSPEDSSIYLCSVGDRTSGNTIYFGEGSWLTVV.

The V call is TRBV15, the J call TRBJ1-2; 11 bases are shared with TRBD1. The CDR3 consists of 16 residues. Germline CDR1 LNHNV, CDR2 YYDKDF (reference sequence). The J segment lost 3 bases and the V segment lost 3 bases, leaving 6 bases of the junction unmatched. In nucleotides, the CDR3 is TGTGCCACCAGCAGGGACAGGGGGCGCTCGGACTATGGCTACACCTTC. Translation gives CATSRDRGRSDYGYTF. The whole variable domain, filled in from reference TRBV15 and TRBJ1-2, reads DAMVIQNPRYQVTQFGKPVTLSCSQTLNHNVMYWYQQKSSQAPKLLFHYYDKDFNNEADTPDNFQSRRPNTSFCFLDIRSPGLGDTAMYLCATSRDRGRSDYGYTFGSGTRLTVV.

This clonotype was recorded a few times. The genes are TRBV7-2 and TRBJ2-7; D not certain. CDR1 is SGHTA and CDR2 is FQGNSA in the germline V gene. The CDR3 loop spans 14 amino acids. Trimming cost V 1 base and J 3 bases, with 10 bases left between them. In DNA form, the CDR3 reads TGTGCCAGCAGCTTAGGGGTACTTGGCTACGAGCAGTACTTC. Residues: CASSLGVLGYEQYF.

V gene TRBV5-1 combines with J gene TRBJ2-7, with a possible D match to TRBD1 (6 bases). Germline-derived CDR1 and CDR2 are SGHRS and YFSETQ. Trimming took 0 bases from V and 2 from J, leaving 12 bases between them. The CDR3 is 15 residues long. CDR3 sequence (DNA): TGCGCCAGCAGCTTGGCCTTCGGACAGCCCTACGAGCAGTACTTC. Translation: CASSLAFGQPYEQYF.

This clonotype was observed a few times. The rearrangement links TRBV6-2 or TRBV6-3 to TRBJ2-1; no clear D gene. The germline V gene has CDR1 MNHEY and CDR2 SVGEGT. This CDR3 contains 11 residues. V lost 6 bases and J 5 bases, leaving 5 bases between the germline ends. The DNA for the CDR3 is TGTGCCAGCAGGAAGAACAATGAGCAGTTCTTC. This encodes CASRKNNEQFF.

This clonotype appeared a few times. CDR3 region: CSARNPGSNQPQHF. CDR3 DNA sequence: TGCAGTGCTAGAAACCCGGGTAGCAATCAGCCCCAGCATTTT. The chain is built from TRBV20-1 and TRBJ1-5; D ambiguous. Germline V CDR1 and CDR2: DFQATT, SNEGSKA (reference sequence). There are 14 residues in the CDR3. Trimming removed 2 bases from V and 0 bases from J, with 8 bases in between.

This clonotype occurred a few times. The gene calls are TRBV5-1 and TRBJ2-7; TRBD1 aligns across 7 bases. V shed 8 bases and J 9 bases; nucleotides not matched to a gene: 8. The V gene's germline CDR1 is SGHRS and CDR2 YFSETQ. This CDR3 has 11 residues. CDR3 DNA: TGCGCCAGTCAAGACAGGGACGGGCAGTACTTC. Its protein product is CASQDRDGQYF.

This chain uses TRBV6-2 or TRBV6-3 with TRBJ2-5; TRBD1 matches 9 bases. There are 14 residues in the CDR3. V trimming: 6 bases; J trimming: 5 bases; junction bases outside the gene matches: 7. Germline CDR1 and CDR2: MNHEY and SVGEGT. CDR3 region: CASRTSGQGETQYF. In DNA form, the CDR3 reads TGTGCCAGCAGAACTTCCGGACAGGGGGAGACCCAGTACTTC.

V is TRBV5-1 and J is TRBJ2-2, with 7 positions matching TRBD1. V lost 10 bases, J lost 0 bases, and 9 bases stayed unmatched. Germline loops: CDR1 SGHRS, CDR2 YFSETQ. CDR3 length: 15 residues. The CDR3 sequence is CACRKTGTNTGELFF. CDR3 in DNA: TGCGCCTGCCGAAAGACAGGGACGAACACCGGGGAGCTGTTTTTT. Supplemented by reference TRBV5-1 and TRBJ2-2, the full variable domain reads KAGVTQTPRYLIKTRGQQVTLSCSPISGHRSVSWYQQTPGQGLQFLFEYFSETQRNKGNFPGRFSGRQFSNSRSEMNVSTLELGDSALYLCACRKTGTNTGELFFGEGSRLTVL.

In its sample, this clonotype was seen a few times. The rearrangement uses TRBV10-3 and TRBJ2-7, with 7 bases matching TRBD2. Per the germline V gene, CDR1 is ENHRY and CDR2 is SYGVKD. The CDR3 is 13 residues long. V lost 10 bases to trimming and J lost 3 bases; unmatched junction nucleotides: 9. The CDR3 loop is CATSGGSSYEQYF. As DNA, the CDR3 is TGTGCCACCAGCGGCGGGAGTAGCTACGAGCAGTACTTC.

The chain recombines TRBV7-6 with TRBJ2-3; 8 nucleotides agree with TRBD1. The CDR3 has 14 residues. CDR1 is SGHVS, CDR2 FNYEAQ, per germline. Trimming removed 3 bases from V and 5 bases from J; junction bases left unmatched: 4. CDR3 amino acids: CASSFRTGQDTQYF. The CDR3, as DNA: TGTGCCAGCAGCTTTCGGACAGGGCAAGATACGCAGTATTTT.

This clonotype was observed a few times. V usage is TRBV16 and J usage is TRBJ2-7; D gene unclear. The CDR3 runs 12 residues. Germline assignment: CDR1 KGHSY and CDR2 FQNENV. V dropped 4 bases and J dropped 3 bases, with 7 bases sitting between them. The CDR3 DNA follows: TGTGCCAGCAGCCCGCGACTCTACGAGCAGTACTTC. As protein: CASSPRLYEQYF.

The rearrangement uses TRBV7-2 and TRBJ2-1; D gene ambiguous. Germline loops: CDR1 SGHTA, CDR2 FQGNSA. The CDR3 loop spans 11 amino acids. With 1 base removed from V and 12 bases from J, the gap between germline ends came to 7 bases. The CDR3 region is CASSLVVGQFF. Here the CDR3 DNA reads TGTGCCAGCAGCTTAGTGGTGGGGCAGTTCTTC.

The rearrangement joins TRBV4-2 to TRBJ1-1, with a weak D call TRBD1 (5 bases). With 5 bases removed from V and 3 bases from J, the gap between germline ends came to 7 bases. The CDR3 is 12 amino acids. CDR1 LGHNA and CDR2 YNFKEQ come from the germline V gene. The CDR3 DNA follows: TGTGCCAGCAGCGGGGGAGACACTGAAGCTTTCTTT. Translating it yields CASSGGDTEAFF.

The chain uses TRBV5-1 and TRBJ2-1; 14 bases are shared with TRBD2. The CDR3 length is 17 residues. The junction had 9 bases not matched to a gene; V was cut back by 6 bases and J by 4 bases. Germline CDR1 and CDR2: SGHRS and YFSETQ. CDR3 region: CASTFGGLAGVYNEQFF. In DNA, the CDR3 is TGCGCCAGCACCTTCGGGGGACTAGCGGGAGTTTACAATGAGCAGTTCTTC.

This clonotype was seen a few times. The rearrangement uses TRBV15 and TRBJ2-6, with D hard to call. Between the trimmed V and J ends, which lost 1 base and 0 bases, there was a span of 4 bases. The germline V gene has CDR1 LNHNV and CDR2 YYDKDF (reference sequence). CDR3 length: 15 residues. The DNA of the CDR3 is TGTGCCACCAGCAGAGCGTTCTCTGGGGCCAACGTCCTGACTTTC. The encoded protein is CATSRAFSGANVLTF. Combining the CDR3 with reference TRBV15 and TRBJ2-6 gives the whole variable domain DAMVIQNPRYQVTQFGKPVTLSCSQTLNHNVMYWYQQKSSQAPKLLFHYYDKDFNNEADTPDNFQSRRPNTSFCFLDIRSPGLGDTAMYLCATSRAFSGANVLTFGAGSRLTVL.

This clonotype was seen a few times. V usage is TRBV12-3 or TRBV12-4 and J usage is TRBJ2-1, with TRBD2 matching 9 bases. V trimming: 2 bases; J trimming: 5 bases; junction bases outside the gene matches: 4. The CDR3 length is 15 residues. CDR3 in amino acids: CASSLLAGRHNEQFF. In nucleotides, the CDR3 is TGTGCCAGCAGTTTACTAGCGGGGAGACACAATGAGCAGTTCTTC.